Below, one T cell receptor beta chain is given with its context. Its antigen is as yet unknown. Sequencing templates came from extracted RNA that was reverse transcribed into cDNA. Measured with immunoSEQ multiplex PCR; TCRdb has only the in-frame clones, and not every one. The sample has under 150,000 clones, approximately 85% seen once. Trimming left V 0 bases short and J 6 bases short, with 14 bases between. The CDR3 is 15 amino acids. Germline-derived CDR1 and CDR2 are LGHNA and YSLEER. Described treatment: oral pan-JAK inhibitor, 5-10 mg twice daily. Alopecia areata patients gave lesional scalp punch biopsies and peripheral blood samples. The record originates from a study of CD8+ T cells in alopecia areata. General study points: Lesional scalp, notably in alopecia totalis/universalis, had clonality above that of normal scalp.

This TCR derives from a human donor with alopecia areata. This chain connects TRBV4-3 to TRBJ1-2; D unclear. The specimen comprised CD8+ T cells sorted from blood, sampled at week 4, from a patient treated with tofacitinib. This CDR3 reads CASSQEILLGNGYTF. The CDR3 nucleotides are TGCGCCAGCAGCCAAGAGATCCTCCTCGGAAATGGCTACACCTTC.